Shown below are 29 T cell receptor beta chains from a single sample sequenced in a study of blood T cell repertoires in COVID-19. This table comes from immunoSEQ multiplex PCR, and its TCRdb copy is limited to in-frame clones, with some not included. Of some 16,000 clones in the sample, 70% to 90% are singletons; the top ten hold around 30%. The specimen sequenced was peripheral blood. The origin of the receptors is a man between 65 and 85 years old in a cohort sampled during active COVID-19.

V gene TRBV6-5 combines with J gene TRBJ2-3; no definite D call. The CDR3 loop spans 15 amino acids. V was clipped by 6 bases and J by 0 bases, with 13 bases between them. The germline gives CDR1 MNHEY, CDR2 SVGAGI. As DNA, the CDR3 is TGTGCCAGCAGCCGCAAGCGAGCTAGCACAGATACGCAGTATTTT. Protein sequence: CASSRKRASTDTQYF.

The V gene is TRBV19, the J gene TRBJ1-1; TRBD1 agrees at 8 bases. J gave up 7 bases and V 5 bases, and 9 bases lay outside the gene matches. Germline lookup yields CDR1 LNHDA and CDR2 SQIVND (reference sequence). This CDR3 contains 14 residues. CDR3 coding DNA: TGTGCCAGTAGTCGGAACAGGGGGGATAGTGAAGCTTTCTTT. Encoded protein: CASSRNRGDSEAFF.

This chain links TRBV12-3 or TRBV12-4 with TRBJ1-3; D not resolved. Deletions cut 11 bases from V and 4 bases from J, with 6 bases between. The CDR3 has 10 amino acids. The CDR3 reads CASRGNTIYF. CDR3 nucleotides: TGTGCCTCCCGGGGAAACACCATATATTTT.

In its sample, this clone was seen a few times. This chain links TRBV5-1 with TRBJ2-5; possible D gene TRBD1, 6 bases. Germline CDR1 is SGHRS and CDR2 is YFSETQ. This CDR3 is built from 13 residues. Trimming cost V 2 bases and J 3 bases, with 8 bases left between them. The CDR3 DNA reads TGCGCCAGCAGCTTTAGGACAGAAGAGACCCAGTACTTC. Encoded protein: CASSFRTEETQYF.

The genes are TRBV2 and TRBJ1-5, with D tentatively TRBD1 (6 bases). The CDR3 length is 15 residues. V was shortened by 6 bases and J by 2 bases, with 14 bases between the two germline ends. The germline gives CDR1 SNHLY, CDR2 FYNNEI. The CDR3 sequence is CASSQNRQGNQPQHF. As DNA, the CDR3 is TGTGCCAGCAGCCAAAACCGACAGGGCAATCAGCCCCAGCATTTT.

The CDR3 nucleotides read TGTGCCAGCAGCTTAGCCACAGGGAGGGGGGAGACCCAGTACTTC. Protein sequence: CASSLATGRGETQYF. The chain joins TRBV13 to TRBJ2-5, with D perhaps TRBD2 (7 bases). CDR1 is PRHDT and CDR2 is FYEKMQ in the germline V gene (reference sequence). V was cut by 1 base and J by 5 bases, with 14 bases left in between. The CDR3 contains 15 residues.

The chain uses TRBV6-4 and TRBJ2-7; 11 positions match TRBD2. The CDR3 covers 15 residues. The germline V gene encodes CDR1 MRHNA and CDR2 SNTAGT. J lost 4 bases, V lost 5 bases, and 7 bases had no gene match. CDR3 DNA: TGTGCCAGCAGTCTTTGGACTAGCGGGCAGTACGAGCAGTACTTC. Translation gives CASSLWTSGQYEQYF.

The V call is TRBV28, the J call TRBJ2-3; D possibly corresponds to TRBD2 (6 bases). The CDR3 runs 12 residues. Germline assignment: CDR1 MDHEN and CDR2 SYDVKM. V lost 2 bases and J 8 bases, leaving 8 bases between the germline ends. CDR3 amino acids: CASSLVGSTQYF. DNA of the CDR3: TGTGCCAGCAGTTTAGTCGGGAGTACGCAGTATTTT.

The rearrangement uses TRBV7-3 and TRBJ2-2; TRBD2 matches 7 bases. CDR3 length: 15 residues. Germline lookup yields CDR1 SGHTA and CDR2 FQGTGA. V lost 2 bases and J lost 5; bases outside the gene matches: 5. Here the CDR3 DNA reads TGTGCCAGCAGCTTATCGCCTAGCGGTACCGGGGAGCTGTTTTTT. Amino acids: CASSLSPSGTGELFF. Supplemented by reference TRBV7-3 and TRBJ2-2, the full variable domain reads GAGVSQTPSNKVTEKGKYVELRCDPISGHTALYWYRQSLGQGPEFLIYFQGTGAADDSGLPNDRFFAVRPEGSVSTLKIQRTERGDSAVYLCASSLSPSGTGELFFGEGSRLTVL.

The chain recombines TRBV4-1 with TRBJ1-3, with D perhaps TRBD1 (5 bases). The germline V and J ends were trimmed by 4 bases and 0 bases, with 13 bases remaining between them. CDR3 length: 16 amino acids. CDR1 MGHRA and CDR2 YSYEKL come from the germline V gene. The CDR3 sequence: CASSLPGRTSGNTIYF. The CDR3 bases are TGCGCCAGCAGCCTTCCAGGGCGGACCTCTGGAAACACCATATATTTT.

J is TRBJ1-1 and V is TRBV2; no firm D call. Per germline, CDR1 SNHLY and CDR2 FYNNEI. The CDR3 runs 11 residues. With 8 bases removed from V and 7 bases from J, the gap between germline ends came to 11 bases. The chain's CDR3 is CASYAGFEAFF. In DNA, the CDR3 is TGTGCCAGCTATGCAGGCTTTGAAGCTTTCTTT.

The genes are TRBV12-5 and TRBJ2-1, with 9 bases fitting TRBD2. Germline CDR1 LGHNT, CDR2 FRNRAP. The J segment lost 8 bases and the V segment lost 5 bases, leaving 10 bases of the junction unmatched. This CDR3 has 15 residues. The CDR3 DNA follows: TGTGCTAGTGGTCCACATAGCGGGAGTGTCGATGAGCAGTTCTTC. Its translation is CASGPHSGSVDEQFF.

The table lists this clone with a count of one. The chain uses TRBV2 and TRBJ2-1; TRBD2 matches at 10 bases. Germline V lookup: CDR1 SNHLY, CDR2 FYNNEI. V gave up 1 base and J gave up 6 bases; unmatched junction bases: 3. This CDR3 is 15 amino acids long. The CDR3 reads CASSEGVAGGNEQFF. For the CDR3, the DNA is TGTGCCAGCAGTGAAGGGGTAGCGGGAGGCAATGAGCAGTTCTTC.

This chain uses TRBV11-3 with TRBJ2-1; D is ambiguous. CDR3 length: 13 residues. The germline CDR1 and CDR2 sequences are SGHNT and YENEEA. Trimming removed 1 base from V and 8 bases from J, with 9 bases in between. CDR3 sequence (DNA): TGTGCCAGCAGCTTAGTTCCGTCTTATGAGCAGTTCTTC. This translates into CASSLVPSYEQFF.

This clone was observed once. The V and J genes are TRBV5-1 and TRBJ2-3; 14 positions match TRBD2. The V and J ends lost 2 bases and 4 bases, in that order; junction bases with no gene match: 6. Germline V CDR1 and CDR2: SGHRS, YFSETQ. The CDR3 length is 17 residues. The CDR3 reads CASSFRTSGRPPDTQYF. In DNA form, the CDR3 reads TGCGCCAGCAGCTTCCGGACTAGCGGGAGGCCCCCAGATACGCAGTATTTT.

CDR3 nucleotide sequence: TGCAGCGTTGGGGAGGGTGCTGAGCAGTTCTTC. Amino acids: CSVGEGAEQFF. The V gene is TRBV29-1, the J gene TRBJ2-1; the match to TRBD2 covers 7 bases. The CDR3 loop spans 11 amino acids. Germline V gene sequence: CDR1 SQVTM, CDR2 ANQGSEA. V lost 4 bases and J lost 9; bases outside the gene matches: 3.

The CDR3 region has the DNA TGTGCCAGCAGTGCGGACAGGGTGGGGACAAACAATCAGCCCCAGCATTTT. Translation gives CASSADRVGTNNQPQHF. The rearrangement uses TRBV6-1 and TRBJ1-5; TRBD1 aligns across 8 bases. CDR3 size: 17 residues. The ends lost 4 bases at V and 3 bases at J; junction bases unmatched: 11. In germline, CDR1 is MNHNS, CDR2 SASEGT.

This chain connects TRBV11-2 to TRBJ2-3; 8 bases fit TRBD2. Per germline, CDR1 SGHAT and CDR2 FQNNGV. This CDR3 comprises 17 residues. V lost 5 bases, J lost 0 bases, and 10 bases stayed unmatched. Here the CDR3 DNA reads TGTGCCAGCAGCCAACTTCGACTAGCGTTTAGCACAGATACGCAGTATTTT. This codes for CASSQLRLAFSTDTQYF.

The chain uses TRBV5-1 and TRBJ2-5, with D unresolved. The V end lost 2 bases, the J end lost 10 bases, and 9 bases lay between the germline ends. The CDR3 totals 11 residues. Germline V gene data show CDR1 as SGHRS and CDR2 as YFSETQ. CDR3: CASSFDSDQYF. In DNA, the CDR3 is TGCGCCAGCAGCTTCGACTCGGACCAGTACTTC. Full variable domain (rest looked up from reference TRBV5-1 and TRBJ2-5): KAGVTQTPRYLIKTRGQQVTLSCSPISGHRSVSWYQQTPGQGLQFLFEYFSETQRNKGNFPGRFSGRQFSNSRSEMNVSTLELGDSALYLCASSFDSDQYFGPGTRLLVL.

This clone was seen only once. The CDR3 is CASSYREGPHGYTF. Here the CDR3 DNA reads TGTGCCAGCAGTTACCGGGAGGGGCCGCATGGCTACACCTTC. V usage is TRBV6-5 and J usage is TRBJ1-2, with D possibly TRBD1 on 5 matching bases. Trimming took off 2 bases at V and 6 bases at J, with 13 bases between the two ends. CDR3 length: 14 residues. Germline CDR1 MNHEY, CDR2 SVGAGI.

This CDR3 reads CASSEKSSGRNEQFF. Written as DNA, the CDR3 is TGTGCCAGCAGTGAAAAGTCTAGCGGGAGGAATGAGCAGTTCTTC. This chain links TRBV6-1 with TRBJ2-1; the match to TRBD2 covers 11 bases. The germline V gene encodes CDR1 MNHNS and CDR2 SASEGT. The length of the CDR3 is 15 residues. The V segment lost 2 bases and the J segment 7 bases; nucleotides outside the gene matches: 4.

The chain carries TRBV7-3 and TRBJ2-2; TRBD2 matches 7 bases. The CDR3 length is 15 residues. V lost 6 bases and J lost 7; bases outside the gene matches: 11. Looked up from germline, CDR1 is SGHTA and CDR2 is FQGTGA. CDR3 region: CASSSRLAAGGELFF. CDR3 nucleotides: TGTGCCAGCAGTTCCAGACTAGCAGCGGGCGGGGAGCTGTTTTTT.

This clone was recorded once. The chain links TRBV12-3 or TRBV12-4 to TRBJ2-7, with D tentatively TRBD1 (6 bases). The CDR3 consists of 11 residues. Trimming stripped 4 bases from V and 6 bases from J, with 7 bases between. The CDR3 sequence is CASSYRVEQYF. DNA of the CDR3: TGTGCCAGCAGTTACAGGGTCGAGCAGTACTTC.

The DNA of the CDR3 is TGTGCCAGCAGCGCGCTGGGGGGGCGCACAGATACGCAGTATTTT. This encodes CASSALGGRTDTQYF. This sequence joins TRBV9 and TRBJ2-3, with D perhaps TRBD2 (7 bases). The CDR3 covers 15 residues. Germline assignment: CDR1 SGDLS and CDR2 YYNGEE. Trimming shortened V by 3 bases and J by 1 base, and 12 bases separated the two germline ends.

The chain carries TRBV6-5 and TRBJ1-2, with D possibly being TRBD1 (6 bases). This CDR3 has 12 amino acids. Germline V gene sequence: CDR1 MNHEY, CDR2 SVGAGI. Here the CDR3 reads CAQGGFSYGYTF. The CDR3 bases are TGTGCACAGGGTGGTTTCAGCTATGGCTACACCTTC.

The chain uses TRBV7-2 and TRBJ2-7; TRBD1 might be the D (6 bases). Trimming removed 5 bases from V and 4 bases from J, with 18 bases in between. The CDR3 has 15 amino acids. Germline lookup yields CDR1 SGHTA and CDR2 FQGNSA. The CDR3 region is CASSQNRVVGYEQYF. CDR3 in DNA: TGTGCCAGCAGCCAGAACAGGGTCGTGGGGTACGAGCAGTACTTC.

The CDR3 spells CASSVVLAGEGEQFF. The DNA for the CDR3 is TGTGCCAGCAGCGTAGTACTAGCGGGAGAGGGAGAGCAGTTCTTC. The V gene is TRBV9, the J gene TRBJ2-1; 11 bases are shared with TRBD2. Germline V gene sequence: CDR1 SGDLS, CDR2 YYNGEE. CDR3 length: 15 amino acids. The V segment lost 0 bases and the J segment 10 bases; nucleotides outside the gene matches: 6.

The chain has TRBV6-5 and TRBJ1-6; tentative D call: TRBD1 (6 bases). The V end lost 7 bases, the J end lost 11 bases, and 21 bases lay between the germline ends. This CDR3 contains 15 residues. Germline assignment: CDR1 MNHEY and CDR2 SVGAGI. In nucleotides, the CDR3 is TGTGCCAGCAAACGCAGGGGTGAGGGTAGGACACCCCTCCACTTT. It encodes CASKRRGEGRTPLHF.

V is TRBV28 and J is TRBJ2-1; TRBD2 might be the D (5 bases). The CDR3 contains 13 residues. With 7 bases removed from V and 0 bases from J, the gap between germline ends came to 7 bases. The V gene's germline CDR1 is MDHEN and CDR2 SYDVKM. The CDR3 sequence: CASTGSSYNEQFF. The CDR3 nucleotides are TGTGCCAGCACGGGGAGCTCCTACAATGAGCAGTTCTTC.